This record concerns one TCR beta chain sequence. Antigen specificity is unknown. The data were taken from a study of chemoradiotherapy in HPV16-positive cancers. TCRdb's copy holds only in-frame clones and misses some; the assay was immunoSEQ multiplex PCR. In the table there are 6,000 to 9,000 clones, roughly 80% of which are singletons. Looked up from germline, CDR1 is SGDLS and CDR2 is YYNGEE. Trimming left V 1 base short and J 4 bases short, with 6 bases between. The CDR3 runs 13 residues. The study's findings and limits: Candidate HPV-specific clones and E7-related TCR motifs grew in tumor during treatment.

Sample collection occurred from a patient who underwent chemoradiotherapy. This TCR derives from a human donor with HPV-associated anogenital cancer. This rearrangement joins TRBV9 to TRBJ1-3; D unclear. The CDR3 sequence is CASSVSGGNTIYF. CDR3 coding DNA: TGTGCCAGCAGCGTAAGCGGGGGAAACACCATATATTTT. Supplemented by reference TRBV9 and TRBJ1-3, the full variable domain reads DSGVTQTPKHLITATGQRVTLRCSPRSGDLSVYWYQQSLDQGLQFLIQYYNGEERAKGNILERFSAQQFPDLHSELNLSSLELGDSALYFCASSVSGGNTIYFGEGSWLTVV.